This T cell receptor beta chain was recorded in a study of cytomegalovirus exposure and HLA in healthy donors. A multiplex PCR was run with 60 Vbeta primers and 13 Jbeta primers. Only in-frame clones appear in the TCRdb table, and some are missing; sequencing was by immunoSEQ multiplex PCR. The repertoire holds 99,000 or so clones, 76% seen once, with approximately 8.2% in the top ten. V lost 1 base, J lost 1 base, and 5 bases lay in between. The CDR3 contains 13 residues. The V gene's germline CDR1 is SGHNT and CDR2 YYREEE (reference sequence). This chain joins TRBV5-4 and TRBJ1-1; D is ambiguous. Source material: PBMCs. This TCR came from a man in his forties in good health and CMV-seropositive. CDR3 region: CASSLLGNTEAFF. In nucleotides, the CDR3 is TGTGCCAGCAGCTTGCTAGGGAACACTGAAGCTTTCTTT.